This record looks at one TCR beta chain sequence and its context. Its antigen is undetermined. This CDR3 has 13 amino acids. The germline V gene encodes CDR1 SEHNR and CDR2 FQNEAQ (reference sequence). These data come from a study of T-cell memory formation after mild COVID-19. In the study overall: In these data, TCR clusters were largely donor specific. Points from the study as a whole: Balance between CD4 and CD8 was seen in clones contracting day 15 to 85, and a CD4+ lean was seen in later expanders. Mainly CM and EM harbored the contracting CD4+ clones; mainly EMRA harbored the CD8+ ones.

Sample barcodes and UMIs were carried by the TCR alpha and TCR beta cDNA libraries that 5'RACE generated with constant-segment primers. TCRdb analysed the 5' RACE reads with MiXCR anew, one entry per CDR3 protein. The table includes 300,000 to 350,000 distinct CDR3 sequences, approximately 19% detected once. The rearrangement joins TRBV7-9 to TRBJ2-3, with a tentative D call TRBD2 (5 bases). This receptor was obtained from a young man who had mild COVID-19 (a few samples of this study predate the infection). Cell type and time point are not known. Material for sequencing was PBMCs or a T cell subset sorted from them (not recorded which). CDR3 sequence (DNA): TGTGCGGCTCGGGGTGCCGGCACAGATACGCAGTATTTT. Its translation is CAARGAGTDTQYF.